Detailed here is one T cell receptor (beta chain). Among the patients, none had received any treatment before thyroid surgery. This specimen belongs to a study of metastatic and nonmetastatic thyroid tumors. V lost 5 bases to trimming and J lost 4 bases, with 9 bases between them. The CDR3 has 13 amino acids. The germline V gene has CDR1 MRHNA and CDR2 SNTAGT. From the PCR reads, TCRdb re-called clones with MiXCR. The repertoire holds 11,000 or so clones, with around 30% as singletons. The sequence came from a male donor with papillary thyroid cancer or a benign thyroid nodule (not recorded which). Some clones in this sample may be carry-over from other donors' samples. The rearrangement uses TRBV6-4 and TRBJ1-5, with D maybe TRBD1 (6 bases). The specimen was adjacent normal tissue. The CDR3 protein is CASSSGTNQPQHF. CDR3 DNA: TGTGCCAGCAGTTCCGGGACAAATCAGCCCCAGCATTTT.